The present T cell receptor (beta chain) was sequenced within a study of shared clonotypes between healthy human individuals. General study results and limits: The study drew on few donors, limiting represented genetic and exposure-history diversity. Naive CD4 clonotypes were shared across a few donors at about 5.3%.

At a deep level, the assay was run. Only in-frame clones appear in the TCRdb table, and some are missing; sequencing was by immunoSEQ multiplex PCR. The data show about a million clones, with less than 85% seen just once and 1.5% held by the top ten. For this clone: The target antigen is unknown.

V was cut by 7 bases and J by 2 bases, with 11 bases left in between. The V gene's germline CDR1 is KGHSH and CDR2 LQKENI. The CDR3 runs to 14 residues. The chain has TRBV18 and TRBJ2-2; TRBD1 is a possible D gene (6 bases). The sequence was collected from a man aged 18 to 30 in good health. The sequencing sample was made of memory CD4+ T cells sorted from blood. The subset was: CD45RA-negative fraction. This chain's CDR3 is CASFRDTNTGELFF. DNA for the CDR3: TGTGCCAGCTTTCGGGACACTAACACCGGGGAGCTGTTTTTT.